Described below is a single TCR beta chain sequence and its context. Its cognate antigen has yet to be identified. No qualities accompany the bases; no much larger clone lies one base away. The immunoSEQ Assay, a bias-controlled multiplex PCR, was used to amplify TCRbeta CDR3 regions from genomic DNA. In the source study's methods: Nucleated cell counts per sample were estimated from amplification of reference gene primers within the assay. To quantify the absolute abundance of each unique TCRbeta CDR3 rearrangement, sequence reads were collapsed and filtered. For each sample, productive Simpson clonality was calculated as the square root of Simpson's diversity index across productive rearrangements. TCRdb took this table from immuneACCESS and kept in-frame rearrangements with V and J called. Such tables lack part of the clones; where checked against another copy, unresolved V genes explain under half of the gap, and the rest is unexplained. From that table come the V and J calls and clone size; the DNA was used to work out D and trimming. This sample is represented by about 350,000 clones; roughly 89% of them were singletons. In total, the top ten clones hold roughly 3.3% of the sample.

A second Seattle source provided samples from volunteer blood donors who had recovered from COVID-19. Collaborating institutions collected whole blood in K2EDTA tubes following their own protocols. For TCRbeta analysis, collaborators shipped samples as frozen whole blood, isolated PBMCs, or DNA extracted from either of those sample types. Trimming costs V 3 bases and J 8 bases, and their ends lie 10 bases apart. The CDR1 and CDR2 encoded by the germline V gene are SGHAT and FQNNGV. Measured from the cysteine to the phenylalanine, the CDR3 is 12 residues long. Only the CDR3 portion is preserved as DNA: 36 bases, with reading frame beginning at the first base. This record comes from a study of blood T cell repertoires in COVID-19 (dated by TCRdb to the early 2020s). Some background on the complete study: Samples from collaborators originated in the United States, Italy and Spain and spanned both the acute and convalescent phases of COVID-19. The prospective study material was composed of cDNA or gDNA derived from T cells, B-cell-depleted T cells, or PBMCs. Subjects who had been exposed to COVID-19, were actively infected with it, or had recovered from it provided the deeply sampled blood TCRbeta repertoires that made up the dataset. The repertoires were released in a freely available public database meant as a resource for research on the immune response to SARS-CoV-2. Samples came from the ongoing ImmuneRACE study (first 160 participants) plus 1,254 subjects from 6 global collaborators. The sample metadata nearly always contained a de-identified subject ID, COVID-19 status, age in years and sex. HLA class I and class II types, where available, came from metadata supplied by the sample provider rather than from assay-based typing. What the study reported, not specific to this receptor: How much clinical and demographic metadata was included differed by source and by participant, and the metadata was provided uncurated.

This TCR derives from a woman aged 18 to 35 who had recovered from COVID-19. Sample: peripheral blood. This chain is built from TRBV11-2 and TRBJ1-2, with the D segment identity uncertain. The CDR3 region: CASSFGQRGYTF. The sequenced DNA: TGTGCCAGCAGCTTTGGGCAGCGGGGCTACACCTTC.